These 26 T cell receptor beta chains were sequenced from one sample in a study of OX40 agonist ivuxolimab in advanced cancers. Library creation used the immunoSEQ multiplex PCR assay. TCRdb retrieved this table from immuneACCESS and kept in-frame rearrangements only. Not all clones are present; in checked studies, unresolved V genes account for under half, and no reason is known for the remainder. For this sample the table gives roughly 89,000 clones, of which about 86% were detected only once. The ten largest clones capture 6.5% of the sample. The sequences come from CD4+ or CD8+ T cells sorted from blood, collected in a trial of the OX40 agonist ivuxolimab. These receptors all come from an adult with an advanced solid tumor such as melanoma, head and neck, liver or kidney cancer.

CDR3 loop: CASSLDRGDQPQHF. Written as DNA, the CDR3 is TGTGCCAGCAGCCTTGACAGGGGCGATCAGCCCCAGCATTTT. This rearrangement joins TRBV7-8 to TRBJ1-5; the match to TRBD1 covers 8 bases. Trimming removed 5 bases from V and 5 bases from J; junction bases left unmatched: 5. The length of the CDR3 is 14 residues. Per germline, CDR1 SGHVS and CDR2 FQNEAQ.

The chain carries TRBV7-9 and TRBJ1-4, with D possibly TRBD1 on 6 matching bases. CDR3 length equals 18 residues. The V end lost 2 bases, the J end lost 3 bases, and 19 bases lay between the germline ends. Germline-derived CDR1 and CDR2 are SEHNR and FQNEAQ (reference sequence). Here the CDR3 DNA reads TGTGCCAGCAGCTTATTGTCATTGAGGGGGGCGGCTAATGAAAAACTGTTTTTT. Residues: CASSLLSLRGAANEKLFF.

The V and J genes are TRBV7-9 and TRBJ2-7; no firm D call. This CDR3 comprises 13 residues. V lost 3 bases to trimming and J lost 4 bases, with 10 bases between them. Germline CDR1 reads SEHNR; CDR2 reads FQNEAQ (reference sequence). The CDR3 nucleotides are TGTGCCAGCAGCTTCGCTGACTTTTACGAGCAGTACTTC. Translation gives CASSFADFYEQYF.

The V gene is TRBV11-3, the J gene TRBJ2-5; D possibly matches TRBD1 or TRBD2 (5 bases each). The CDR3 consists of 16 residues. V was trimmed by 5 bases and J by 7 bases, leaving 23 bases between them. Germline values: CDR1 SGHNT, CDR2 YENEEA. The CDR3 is CASSPKLLGEGWTQYF. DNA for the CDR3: TGTGCCAGCAGCCCAAAACTATTGGGTGAGGGGTGGACCCAGTACTTC.

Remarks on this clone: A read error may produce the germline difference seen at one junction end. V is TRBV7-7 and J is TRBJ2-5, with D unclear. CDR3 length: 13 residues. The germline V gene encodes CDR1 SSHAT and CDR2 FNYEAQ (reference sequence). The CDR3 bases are TGTGCTAGCAGCCCCGCAGGAACAGAGACCCAGTACTTC. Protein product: CASSPAGTETQYF.

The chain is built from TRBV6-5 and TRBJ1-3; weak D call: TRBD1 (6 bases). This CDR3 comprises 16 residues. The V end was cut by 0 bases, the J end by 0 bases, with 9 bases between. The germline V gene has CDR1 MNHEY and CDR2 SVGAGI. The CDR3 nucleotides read TGTGCCAGCAGTTACTCCGGCAGGGGCTCTGGAAACACCATATATTTT. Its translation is CASSYSGRGSGNTIYF.

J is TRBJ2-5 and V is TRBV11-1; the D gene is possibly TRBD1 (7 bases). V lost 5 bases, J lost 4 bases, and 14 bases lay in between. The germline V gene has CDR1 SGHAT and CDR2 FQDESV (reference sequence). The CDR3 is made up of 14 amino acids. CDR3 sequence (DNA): TGTGCCAGCAGCGCAAACCAGGGGGGAGAGACCCAGTACTTC. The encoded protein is CASSANQGGETQYF.

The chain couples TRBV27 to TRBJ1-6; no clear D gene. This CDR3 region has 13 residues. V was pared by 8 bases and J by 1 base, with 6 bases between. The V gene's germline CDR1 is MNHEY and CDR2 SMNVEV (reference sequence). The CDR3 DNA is TGTGCCAGCTCCGGGTCCTATAATTCACCCCTCCACTTT. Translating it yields CASSGSYNSPLHF.

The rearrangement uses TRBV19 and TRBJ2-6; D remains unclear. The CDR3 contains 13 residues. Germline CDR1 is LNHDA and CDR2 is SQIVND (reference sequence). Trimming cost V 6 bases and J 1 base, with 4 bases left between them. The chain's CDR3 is CASRPSGANVLTF. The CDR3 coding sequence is TGTGCCAGTAGACCTTCTGGGGCCAACGTCCTGACTTTC.

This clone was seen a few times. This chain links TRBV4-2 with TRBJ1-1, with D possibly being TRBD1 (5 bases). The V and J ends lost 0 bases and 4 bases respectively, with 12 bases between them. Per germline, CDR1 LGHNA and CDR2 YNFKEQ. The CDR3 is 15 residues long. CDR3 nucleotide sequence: TGTGCCAGCAGCCAAGAGTCAGGGCCAGGCACTGAAGCTTTCTTT. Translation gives CASSQESGPGTEAFF.

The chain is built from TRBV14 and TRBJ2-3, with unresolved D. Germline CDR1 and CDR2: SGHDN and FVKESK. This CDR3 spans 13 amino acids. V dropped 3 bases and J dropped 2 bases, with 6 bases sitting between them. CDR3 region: CASSHPYTDTQYF. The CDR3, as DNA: TGTGCCAGCAGCCACCCTTACACAGATACGCAGTATTTT. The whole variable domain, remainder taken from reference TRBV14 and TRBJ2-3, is EAGVTQFPSHSVIEKGQTVTLRCDPISGHDNLYWYRRVMGKEIKFLLHFVKESKQDESGMPNNRFLAERTGGTYSTLKVQPAELEDSGVYFCASSHPYTDTQYFGPGTRLTVL.

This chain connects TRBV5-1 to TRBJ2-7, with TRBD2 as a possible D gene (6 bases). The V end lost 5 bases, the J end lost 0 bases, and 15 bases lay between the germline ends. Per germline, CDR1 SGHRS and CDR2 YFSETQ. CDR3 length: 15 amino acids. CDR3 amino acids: CASRDQGGTSYEQYF. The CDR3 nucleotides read TGCGCCAGCAGGGATCAAGGCGGGACCTCCTACGAGCAGTACTTC.

Written as DNA, the CDR3 is TGTGCCAGCAGCGGACAGGGGAATCAGCCCCAGCATTTT. Its translation is CASSGQGNQPQHF. V is TRBV7-2 and J is TRBJ1-5, with 9 bases aligning to TRBD1. CDR1 is SGHTA and CDR2 is FQGNSA in the germline V gene. The CDR3 contains 13 residues. V was clipped by 5 bases and J by 4 bases; unmatched bases: 0.

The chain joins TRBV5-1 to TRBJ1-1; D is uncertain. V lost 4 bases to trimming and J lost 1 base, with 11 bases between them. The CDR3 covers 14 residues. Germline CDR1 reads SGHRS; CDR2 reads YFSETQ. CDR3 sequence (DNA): TGCGCCAGCAGCGGGGATAGGACGAACACTGAAGCTTTCTTT. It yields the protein CASSGDRTNTEAFF.

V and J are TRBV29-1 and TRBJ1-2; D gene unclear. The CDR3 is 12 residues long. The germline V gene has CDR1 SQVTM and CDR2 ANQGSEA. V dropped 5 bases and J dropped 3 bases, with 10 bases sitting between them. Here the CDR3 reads CSVRGFDYGYTF. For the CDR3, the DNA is TGCAGCGTTAGAGGATTCGACTATGGCTACACCTTC.

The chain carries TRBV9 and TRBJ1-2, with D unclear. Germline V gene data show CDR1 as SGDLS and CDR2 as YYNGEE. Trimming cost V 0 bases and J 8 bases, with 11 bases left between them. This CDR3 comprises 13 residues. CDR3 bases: TGTGCCAGCAGCGTAGAAGGTTTTGGGGGCTACACCTTC. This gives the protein CASSVEGFGGYTF.

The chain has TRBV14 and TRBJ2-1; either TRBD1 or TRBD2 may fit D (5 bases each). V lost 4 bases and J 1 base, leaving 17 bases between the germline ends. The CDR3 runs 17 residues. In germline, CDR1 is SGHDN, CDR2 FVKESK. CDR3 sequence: CASSPGTPLASYNEQFF. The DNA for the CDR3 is TGTGCCAGCAGCCCAGGGACCCCGCTAGCTTCCTACAATGAGCAGTTCTTC.

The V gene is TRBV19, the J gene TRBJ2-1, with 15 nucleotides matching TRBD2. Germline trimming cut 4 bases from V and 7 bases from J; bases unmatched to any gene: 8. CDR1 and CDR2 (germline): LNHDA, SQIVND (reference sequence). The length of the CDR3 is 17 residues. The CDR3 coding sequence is TGTGCCAGTAGTACCCCGGGACTAGCGGGGGGCCGAAATGAGCAGTTCTTC. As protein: CASSTPGLAGGRNEQFF.

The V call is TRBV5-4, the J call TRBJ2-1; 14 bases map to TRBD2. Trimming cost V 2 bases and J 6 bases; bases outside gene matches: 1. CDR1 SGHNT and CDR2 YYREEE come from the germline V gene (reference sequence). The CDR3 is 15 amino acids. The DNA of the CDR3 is TGTGCCAGCAGCTTAGGACTAGCGGGAGGCAATGAGCAGTTCTTC. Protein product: CASSLGLAGGNEQFF.

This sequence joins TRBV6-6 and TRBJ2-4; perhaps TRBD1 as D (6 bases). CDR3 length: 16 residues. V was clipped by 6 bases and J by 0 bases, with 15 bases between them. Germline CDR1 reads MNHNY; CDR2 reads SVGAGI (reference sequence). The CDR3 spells CASRELRGLAKNIQYF. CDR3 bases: TGTGCCAGCAGGGAATTAAGGGGGTTAGCCAAAAACATTCAGTACTTC.

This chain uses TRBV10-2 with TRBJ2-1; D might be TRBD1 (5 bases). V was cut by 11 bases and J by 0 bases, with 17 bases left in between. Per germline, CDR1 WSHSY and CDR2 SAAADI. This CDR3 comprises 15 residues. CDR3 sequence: CAVRVAVSSYNEQFF. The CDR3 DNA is TGCGCCGTCAGGGTAGCTGTGAGCTCCTACAATGAGCAGTTCTTC.

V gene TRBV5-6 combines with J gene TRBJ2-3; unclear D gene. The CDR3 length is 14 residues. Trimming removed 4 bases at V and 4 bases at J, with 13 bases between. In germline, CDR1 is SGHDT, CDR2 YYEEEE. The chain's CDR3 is CASSPSPGSDTQYF. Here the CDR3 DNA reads TGTGCCAGCAGCCCTTCACCGGGCTCAGATACGCAGTATTTT.

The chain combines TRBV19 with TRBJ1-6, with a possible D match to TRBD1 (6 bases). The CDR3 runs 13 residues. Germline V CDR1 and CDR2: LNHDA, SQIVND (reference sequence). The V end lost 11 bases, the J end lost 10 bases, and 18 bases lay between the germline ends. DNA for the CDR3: TGTGCCGGGGCGGAACAGGGTGGATCACCCCTCCACTTT. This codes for CAGAEQGGSPLHF.

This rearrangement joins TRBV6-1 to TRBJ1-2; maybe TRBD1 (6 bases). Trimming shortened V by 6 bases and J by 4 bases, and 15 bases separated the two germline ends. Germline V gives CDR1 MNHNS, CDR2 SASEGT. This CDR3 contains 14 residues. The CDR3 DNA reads TGTGCCAGCAGAACGACAGGTCTTGGCTATGGCTACACCTTC. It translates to CASRTTGLGYGYTF.

The CDR3 region is CASRNRGTLNTGELFF. CDR3 DNA sequence: TGTGCCAGCAGAAACAGAGGGACCCTGAACACCGGGGAGCTGTTTTTT. This chain joins TRBV27 and TRBJ2-2, with D possibly called TRBD1 or TRBD2 (5 bases each). Trimming removed 6 bases at V and 1 base at J, with 15 bases between. Germline-derived CDR1 and CDR2 are MNHEY and SMNVEV (reference sequence). The CDR3 is made up of 16 amino acids.

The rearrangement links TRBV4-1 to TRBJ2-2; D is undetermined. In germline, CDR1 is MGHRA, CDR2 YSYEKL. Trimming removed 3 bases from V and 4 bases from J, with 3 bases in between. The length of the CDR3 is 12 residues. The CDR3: CASSQGTGELFF. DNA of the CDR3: TGCGCCAGCAGCCAGGGCACCGGGGAGCTGTTTTTT.